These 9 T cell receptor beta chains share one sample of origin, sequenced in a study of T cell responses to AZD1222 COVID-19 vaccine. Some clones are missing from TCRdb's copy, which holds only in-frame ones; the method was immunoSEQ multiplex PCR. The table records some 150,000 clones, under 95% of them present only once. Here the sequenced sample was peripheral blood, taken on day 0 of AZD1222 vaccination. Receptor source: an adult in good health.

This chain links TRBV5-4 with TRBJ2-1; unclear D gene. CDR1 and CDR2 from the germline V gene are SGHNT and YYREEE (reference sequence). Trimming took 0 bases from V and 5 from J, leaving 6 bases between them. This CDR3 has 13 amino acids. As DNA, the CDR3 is TGTGCCAGCAGCTTGGGAGATAACAATGAGCAGTTCTTC. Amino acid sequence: CASSLGDNNEQFF.

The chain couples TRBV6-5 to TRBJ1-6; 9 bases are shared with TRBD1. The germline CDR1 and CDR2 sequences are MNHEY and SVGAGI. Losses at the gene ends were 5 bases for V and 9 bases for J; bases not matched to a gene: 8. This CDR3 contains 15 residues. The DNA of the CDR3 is TGTGCCAGCAGTCCCCGGCCGACAGGGGGTTCACCCCTCCACTTT. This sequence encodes CASSPRPTGGSPLHF.

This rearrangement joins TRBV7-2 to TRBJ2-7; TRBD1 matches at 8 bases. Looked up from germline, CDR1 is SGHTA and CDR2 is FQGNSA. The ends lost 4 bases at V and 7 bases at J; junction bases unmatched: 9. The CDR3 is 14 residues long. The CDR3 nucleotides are TGTGCCAGCAGCTCCAGGGGGCCGGGAAGAGAGCAGTACTTC. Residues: CASSSRGPGREQYF.

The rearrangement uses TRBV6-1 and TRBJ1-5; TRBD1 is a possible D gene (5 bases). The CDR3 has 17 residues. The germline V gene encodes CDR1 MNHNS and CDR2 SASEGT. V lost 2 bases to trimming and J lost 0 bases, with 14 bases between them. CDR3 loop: CASSENQGAGSNQPQHF. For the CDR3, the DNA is TGTGCCAGCAGTGAAAATCAAGGGGCAGGTAGCAATCAGCCCCAGCATTTT.

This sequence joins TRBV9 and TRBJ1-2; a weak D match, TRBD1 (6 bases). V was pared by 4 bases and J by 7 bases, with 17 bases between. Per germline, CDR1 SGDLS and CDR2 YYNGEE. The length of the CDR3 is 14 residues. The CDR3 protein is CASSLEGEFGGYTF. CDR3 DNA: TGTGCCAGCAGCCTCGAGGGGGAATTCGGTGGCTACACCTTC.

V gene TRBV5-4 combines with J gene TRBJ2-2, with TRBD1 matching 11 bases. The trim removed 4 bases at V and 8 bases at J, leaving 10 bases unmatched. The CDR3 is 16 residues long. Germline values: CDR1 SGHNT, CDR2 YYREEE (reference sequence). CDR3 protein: CASSIQDRGPTGELFF. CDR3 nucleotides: TGTGCCAGCAGCATTCAGGACAGGGGGCCCACTGGGGAGCTGTTTTTT.

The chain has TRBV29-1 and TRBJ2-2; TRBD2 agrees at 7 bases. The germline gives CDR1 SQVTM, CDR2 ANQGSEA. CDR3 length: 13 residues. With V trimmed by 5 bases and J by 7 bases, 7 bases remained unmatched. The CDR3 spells CSVRRGGDGELFF. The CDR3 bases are TGCAGCGTTCGAAGGGGAGGGGACGGGGAGCTGTTTTTT.

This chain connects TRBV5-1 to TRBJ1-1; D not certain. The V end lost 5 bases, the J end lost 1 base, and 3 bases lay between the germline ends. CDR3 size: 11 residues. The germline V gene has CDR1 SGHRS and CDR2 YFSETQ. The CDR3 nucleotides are TGCGCCAGCAGGGAGAACACTGAAGCTTTCTTT. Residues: CASRENTEAFF.

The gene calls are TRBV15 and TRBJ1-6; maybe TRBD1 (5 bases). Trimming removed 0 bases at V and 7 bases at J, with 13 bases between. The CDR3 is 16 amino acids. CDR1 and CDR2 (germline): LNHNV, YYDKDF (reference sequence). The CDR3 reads CATSRDRAGGNSPLHF. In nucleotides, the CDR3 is TGTGCCACCAGCAGAGACCGGGCGGGGGGGAATTCACCCCTCCACTTT.